This T cell receptor (beta chain) appears in the sequencing data of a study of T cells in Graves' hyperthyroidism and ophthalmopathy (dated by TCRdb to between 2018 and 2021). The study in broad terms: Peripheral blood was collected at initial diagnosis, before any treatment. After sampling, hyperthyroidism patients received methimazole starting at 30 mg daily, and ophthalmopathy patients received high-dose intravenous methylprednisolone. The 95 to 100 discovery patients were divided at random into training and test sets in a 7:3 ratio. According to the paper, TCR Vbeta CDR3 sequencing was carried out on 120 to 150 peripheral blood samples, which came from under 50 ophthalmopathy, around 75 hyperthyroidism and roughly 17 progressor patients. Whether ophthalmopathy could be predicted prospectively was tested in an independent validation cohort made up of 18 to 20 hyperthyroidism patients plus 17 patients who later progressed to ophthalmopathy. In about 6 Graves' hyperthyroidism patients, the study also compared T-cell repertoires from thyroid tissue with T-cell repertoires from blood. To identify TCR V-J signatures that set the groups apart, the researchers used a discovery cohort of 90 to 100 patients, made up of 43 with Graves' ophthalmopathy and 57 with stable Graves' hyperthyroidism.

This clonotype was counted many times. Its recognized antigen is unknown. The record has no base qualities; no much larger clone is one base away. Graves' hyperthyroidism was defined as stable when no progression to ophthalmopathy occurred over 18 months of follow-up. Hyperthyroidism patients were aged 18 to 65 years and newly diagnosed, with disease duration of less than 2 months. Exclusion was applied to patients with uncontrolled infections, other autoimmune diseases, pregnancy or lactation. Clinical symptoms, serum thyroxine and TRAb, thyroid ultrasound, and orbital computed tomography formed the basis for the diagnoses. Ficoll-Paque density gradient centrifugation was used to isolate PBMCs from about 9 ml of fresh peripheral blood. Total RNA was extracted with Trizol reagent, and quality was checked on an Agilent 2100 Bioanalyzer. Overall results and qualifications from the work: A model built on a 13 V-J signature distinguished ophthalmopathy from stable hyperthyroidism, reaching around 90% sensitivity and about 81% specificity in cross-validation and 80%/75% in testing. In validation, progression to ophthalmopathy was predicted by the model with roughly 69% sensitivity and 72% to 85% specificity, a median of around 5.9 months before onset. Sample size was not statistically predetermined, and investigators were not blinded to group allocation. Most expanded thyroid clonotypes (frequency above 0.001) were also detected in blood, a finding suggesting that blood repertoires may reflect thyroid immune responses.

The germline V gene gives CDR1 as MNHNS and CDR2 as SASEGT. Its CDR3 holds 19 amino acids, cysteine through phenylalanine. The CDR3 DNA has 57 bases and is translated from base 1. Unmatched junction bases come to 21, with V trimmed by 8 bases and J by 5 bases. Amplification of TCR beta CDR3 regions was carried out from RNA transcripts. The TCR CDR3 was subjected to a first round of RT-PCR using the HTBI primer set and the Qiagen OneStep RT-PCR kit. Libraries were constructed in a second round of multiplex PCR, after which size selection and purification were carried out. The libraries were sequenced on an Illumina HiSeq2000 using paired-end 100 bp reads. From the authors' description of their analysis: SOAPnuke was used to process the raw data, removing reads that contained adapters or uncalled bases, had a mean Phred below 15, or lacked an exact match to the constant primer or identifier. COPE v1.2.5 was used to merge high-quality paired reads, and clonotypes were defined as unique nucleotide sequences. Clonotypes were aligned to IMGT TRBV, TRBD and TRBJ reference segments using MiTCR v1.1. The analysis was restricted to V-J combinations with a frequency above 0.0001, which together covered 99% to 99.2% of the repertoires. The TCS score was defined as F50 (clonal expansion) divided by E x V (chaos), with BLOSUM62-based TCRdist calculated between CDR3 peptides within each V-J. Welch's t-statistics and random forest reduced around 550 V-J features to roughly 13, which were used in a naive Bayes classifier (R e1071). The raw public reads went through TCRdb reprocessing: fastp at Q25, MiXCR clone calling, in-frame beta chains kept. For every CDR3 protein sequence, its rows merge into one entry that carries the most common genes and DNA. TCRdb's processing, not the study's, gives the V and J calls here. The table for this sample lists over 550,000 distinct CDR3 sequences; approximately 16% of them were counted only once. The ten largest make up around 18% of the sample.

Sequenced material: blood. The TCR was taken from a woman between 18 and 30 years old with Graves' hyperthyroidism. The chain was built from TRBV6-1 and TRBJ2-3; 11 nucleotides in the junction match TRBD1. The CDR3 sequence is CASGASSGGQGALGDTQYF. The DNA sequence is given as TGTGCCAGCGGTGCCAGCAGTGGCGGACAGGGGGCATTGGGAGATACGCAGTATTTT.